Listed below are T cell receptor beta chains from one sample, sequenced in a study of breast tumors, draining lymph nodes, adjacent tissues. TCRdb re-analysed the multiplex PCR reads in MiXCR, keeping a single row per CDR3 protein. This table has around 110,000 distinct CDR3 sequences, under 40% appearing once. The source material was axillary lymph node tissue. These receptors came from a female donor with breast cancer. Some clones in this sample may be carry-over from other donors' samples. Each CDR3 is given with its conserved first and last residue. A D gene is named only where the DNA matches it firmly. Expanded clones are given a class, and other clones once, few, many or no size at all.

j_call clone_size cdr3_length d_call v_call cdr3_nt cdr3_aa
TRBJ2-7 many 13 - TRBV19 TGTGCCAGTAACCCCAGGCCGGACTACGAGCAGTACTTC CASNPRPDYEQYF
TRBJ2-3 - 15 - TRBV2 TGTGCCAGCACCCGGGACGCCTCTAGCACAGATACGCAGTATTTT CASTRDASSTDTQYF
TRBJ1-6 many 12 - TRBV6-6 TGTGCCAGCAGTTATCAGGATTCACCCCTCCACTTT CASSYQDSPLHF
TRBJ2-3 many 18 TRBD2 TRBV20-1 TGCAGTGCTAGAGGAGGACTAGCGGGAGAAGGGGGCACAGATACGCAGTATTTT CSARGGLAGEGGTDTQYF
TRBJ1-5 many 16 - TRBV5-5 TGTGCCAGCAGCGTTAGACCGGGAAATAGCAATCAGCCCCAGCATTTT CASSVRPGNSNQPQHF
TRBJ2-1 many 15 TRBD2 TRBV20-1 TGCAGTGCTAGAGAGCGGGGGGGATCCTACAATGAGCAGTTCTTC CSARERGGSYNEQFF
TRBJ2-6 many 15 - TRBV6-5 TGTGCCAGCAACCAGGCGAGCTCTGGGGCCAACGTCCTGACTTTC CASNQASSGANVLTF
TRBJ1-5 many 14 TRBD1 TRBV19 TGTGCCAGTAACAGGGGATTTCTGATACAGCCCCAGCATTTT CASNRGFLIQPQHF
TRBJ1-1 - 15 TRBD1 TRBV4-1 TGCGCCAGCAGCCAGGACGGGACAGCTAACACTGAAGCTTTCTTT CASSQDGTANTEAFF
TRBJ1-2 many 10 - TRBV2 TGTGCCAGCAGTGACGGCGGCTACACCTTC CASSDGGYTF
TRBJ2-2 - 17 - TRBV7-3 TGTGCCAGCAGCTTAGCTGGGGGCAGGAGGGCCGCCGAGGAGCTGCTTTTT CASSLAGGRRAAEELLF
TRBJ2-3 many 15 TRBD2 TRBV20-1 TGCAGTGCTAGAGATAAGCGGGGGCATACAGATACGCAGTATTTT CSARDKRGHTDTQYF
TRBJ2-5 many 14 TRBD2 TRBV10-3 TGTGCCATCAGTGTTGCCGGGGGGGGAGAGACCCAGTACTTC CAISVAGGGETQYF
TRBJ2-2 many 13 - TRBV7-2 TGTGCCAGCAGCCCCCGTAGCCCCGGGGAGCTGTTTTTT CASSPRSPGELFF
TRBJ2-3 many 14 - TRBV7-3 TGTGCCAGCAGCTTAACATCCTCGGCAGATACGCAGTATTTT CASSLTSSADTQYF
TRBJ2-3 many 17 TRBD2 TRBV5-6 TGTGCCAGCAGCATGGTAGCGGGGCGCACCTCCACAGATACGCAGTATTTT CASSMVAGRTSTDTQYF
TRBJ1-1 few 15 - TRBV6-5 TGTGCCAGCGCCCACCCTAAAGAAGGTGACACTGAAGCTTTCTTT CASAHPKEGDTEAFF
TRBJ2-7 many 14 - TRBV4-2 TGTGCCAGCAGCCAAGAACTTCTCGACATAGAGCAGTACTTC CASSQELLDIEQYF
TRBJ1-5 many 14 TRBD1 TRBV6-6 TGTGCCAGCGTCGACAGGGGGAGCAATCAGCCCCAGCATTTT CASVDRGSNQPQHF
TRBJ1-4 - 15 - TRBV7-9 TGTGCCACCAGCCGGGCGAGACACACAAATGAAAAGCTGTTTTTT CATSRARHTNEKLFF
TRBJ1-2 - 15 - TRBV20-1 TGCAGTGTGGGTCAAGGACAGCTAACCAACTATGGCTACACCTTC CSVGQGQLTNYGYTF
TRBJ2-3 - 15 - TRBV24-1 TGTGCCATCAGTGACCGAAGCAGGGGAACAGATACGCAGTATTTT CAISDRSRGTDTQYF
TRBJ1-5 many 15 TRBD1 TRBV24-1 TGTGCCACCAGTGATCAGACAGGGAACAATCAGCCCCAGCATTTT CATSDQTGNNQPQHF
TRBJ1-4 many 13 - TRBV20-1 TGCAGTGCTAGTAGGCAGGGTAACGAAAAACTGTTTTTT CSASRQGNEKLFF
TRBJ2-7 many 14 - TRBV7-6 TGTGCCAGCAGCAAGGACACCGGGGCATACGAGCAGTACTTC CASSKDTGAYEQYF
TRBJ2-3 medium-sized 15 TRBD1 TRBV10-3 TGTGCCATCAGCGCGGGACAGGGGGGAAGAGATACGCAGTATTTT CAISAGQGGRDTQYF
TRBJ1-5 many 14 TRBD1 TRBV20-1 TGCAGTGCTGCTGACAGGGCTAGCAATCAGCCCCAGCATTTT CSAADRASNQPQHF
TRBJ1-3 few 18 - TRBV20-1 TGCAGTGCTAGAGACCCCGCTGGACCTTCTACCTCTGGAAACACCATACATTTT CSARDPAGPSTSGNTIHF
TRBJ1-4 many 15 - TRBV15 TGTGCCACCAGCAAACTTGGACAGCCGAATGAAAAACTGTTTTTT CATSKLGQPNEKLFF
TRBJ2-5 few 14 - TRBV5-6 TGTGCCGGCAGCTTGGAGGGAGCGTGGGAGGCCCAGTACTTC CAGSLEGAWEAQYF
TRBJ2-7 many 13 - TRBV19 TGTGCCAGTAGTATAGACCCCACCTACGAGCAGTACTTC CASSIDPTYEQYF
TRBJ2-5 many 16 - TRBV9 TGTGCCAGCAGCGTCCAGGGGTTTGGGAAGCAAGAGACCCAGTACTTC CASSVQGFGKQETQYF
TRBJ2-7 - 13 - TRBV20-1 TGCAGTGCTAGACAGGGTAATGCCTACGAGCAGTACTTC CSARQGNAYEQYF